Below are 20 T cell receptor beta chains sequenced from a single sample in a study of blood T cell repertoires in COVID-19. The protocol was immunoSEQ multiplex PCR, while the TCRdb copy is restricted to in-frame clones and leaves out a portion. In the table there are fewer than 200,000 clones, roughly 88% of which are singletons. The sequenced material came from peripheral blood. The source is a man aged 55 to 69 who had recovered from COVID-19.

This clone showed up just a few times. This rearrangement joins TRBV5-4 to TRBJ1-6; D might be TRBD1 (5 bases). CDR3 length: 15 amino acids. The germline V gene encodes CDR1 SGHNT and CDR2 YYREEE (reference sequence). The germline V and J ends were trimmed by 0 bases and 7 bases, with 11 bases remaining between them. The CDR3 DNA reads TGTGCCAGCAGCTTGGTGGGGGGTTTGAATTCACCCCTCCACTTT. Its protein is CASSLVGGLNSPLHF.

The J gene is TRBJ2-5, the V gene TRBV5-1; the D gene is possibly TRBD1 (6 bases). Trimming shortened V by 0 bases and J by 1 base, and 7 bases separated the two germline ends. The CDR3 totals 14 residues. Germline V gene sequence: CDR1 SGHRS, CDR2 YFSETQ. The CDR3 nucleotides are TGCGCCAGCAGCTTGGGACAGGCCCAAGAGACCCAGTACTTC. Its protein is CASSLGQAQETQYF.

This chain connects TRBV7-8 to TRBJ1-2, with 7 bases identical to TRBD1. Germline-derived CDR1 and CDR2 are SGHVS and FQNEAQ. The CDR3 covers 14 residues. V was clipped by 5 bases and J by 2 bases; unmatched bases: 5. CDR3 bases: TGTGCCAGCAGCCCGGGACAGTCGAACTATGGCTACACCTTC. This sequence encodes CASSPGQSNYGYTF. Filled out from reference TRBV7-8 and TRBJ1-2, the complete variable domain reads GAGVSQSPRYKVAKRGQDVALRCDPISGHVSLFWYQQALGQGPEFLTYFQNEAQLDKSGLPSDRFFAERPEGSVSTLKIQRTQQEDSAVYLCASSPGQSNYGYTFGSGTRLTVV.

The chain carries TRBV7-2 and TRBJ2-3, with D hard to call. Germline CDR1 reads SGHTA; CDR2 reads FQGNSA. The ends were cut back, 3 bases at V and 0 bases at J, with 13 bases in the middle. The CDR3 length is 16 residues. CDR3 loop: CASSFQPDSSTDTQYF. The CDR3 nucleotides read TGTGCCAGCAGCTTCCAGCCCGATAGCAGCACAGATACGCAGTATTTT.

The chain is built from TRBV19 and TRBJ1-1; TRBD1 matches at 8 bases. The CDR3 sequence is 13 residues long. Germline assignment: CDR1 LNHDA and CDR2 SQIVND (reference sequence). V shed 8 bases and J 10 bases; nucleotides not matched to a gene: 12. The CDR3 DNA reads TGTGCCAGTGATACGACAGGGGACGGTGTAGCTTTCTTT. The encoded protein is CASDTTGDGVAFF.

Notes on this clone: Mismatch with germline at one junction end may stem from a read error. The chain combines TRBV25-1 with TRBJ2-5; D might be TRBD2 (5 bases). CDR1 and CDR2 from the germline V gene are MGHDK and SYGVNS. The CDR3 is 15 residues long. The DNA of the CDR3 is TGTGCCAGCAATGAACCGGGGTCAAAATCGGAGACCCAGTACTTC. Encoded protein: CASNEPGSKSETQYF.

The chain employs TRBV5-1 and TRBJ2-5; 8 nucleotides align to TRBD2. The CDR3 is 15 residues long. V lost 0 bases to trimming and J lost 5 bases; unmatched junction nucleotides: 6. Per germline, CDR1 SGHRS and CDR2 YFSETQ. CDR3 coding DNA: TGCGCCAGCAGCTTGGCGGGGGGGGCGTTCGAGACCCAGTACTTC. It codes for CASSLAGGAFETQYF. Complete variable domain (other parts from reference TRBV5-1 and TRBJ2-5): KAGVTQTPRYLIKTRGQQVTLSCSPISGHRSVSWYQQTPGQGLQFLFEYFSETQRNKGNFPGRFSGRQFSNSRSEMNVSTLELGDSALYLCASSLAGGAFETQYFGPGTRLLVL.

This sequence joins TRBV12-5 and TRBJ1-1; D perhaps matches TRBD1 (5 bases). Per germline, CDR1 LGHNT and CDR2 FRNRAP. Deletions cut 5 bases from V and 4 bases from J, with 17 bases between. This CDR3 comprises 15 residues. The DNA of the CDR3 is TGTGCTAGTGGTCCCTCTGCAGGGTGGGGCACTGAAGCTTTCTTT. Protein: CASGPSAGWGTEAFF.

The rearrangement joins TRBV19 to TRBJ2-3; TRBD1 agrees at 7 bases. J was trimmed by 2 bases and V by 5 bases; bases with no gene match: 10. CDR1 is LNHDA, CDR2 SQIVND, per germline (reference sequence). The CDR3 length is 16 residues. CDR3 nucleotide sequence: TGTGCCAGTAGTCCTGGACAGGCATCTTACACAGATACGCAGTATTTT. As protein: CASSPGQASYTDTQYF.

The V and J genes are TRBV19 and TRBJ2-7, with 8 bases identical to TRBD1. CDR1 is LNHDA, CDR2 SQIVND, per germline (reference sequence). With V trimmed by 8 bases and J by 0 bases, 9 bases remained unmatched. The length of the CDR3 is 15 residues. CDR3 bases: TGTGCCAGTGGCGGACAGGGATTAAGCTCCTACGAGCAGTACTTC. This translates into CASGGQGLSSYEQYF.

The chain recombines TRBV4-2 with TRBJ1-6; 8 bases match TRBD1. J lost 10 bases, V lost 3 bases, and 8 bases had no gene match. The germline gives CDR1 LGHNA, CDR2 YNFKEQ. There are 15 residues in the CDR3. CDR3 nucleotide sequence: TGTGCCAGCAGCCAGGGTCAGGGGGCTGTGTCACCCCTCCACTTT. Translating it yields CASSQGQGAVSPLHF.

This chain links TRBV30 with TRBJ1-6; 11 bases agree with TRBD1. J lost 10 bases, V lost 7 bases, and 3 bases had no gene match. Germline V gene data show CDR1 as GTSNPN and CDR2 as SVGIG (reference sequence). This CDR3 region has 12 residues. CDR3 residues: CASRTGGSPLHF. Written as DNA, the CDR3 is TGTGCCTCCCGGACAGGGGGCTCACCCCTCCACTTT.

The chain couples TRBV7-8 to TRBJ2-1; D not resolved. This CDR3 contains 14 residues. Looked up from germline, CDR1 is SGHVS and CDR2 is FQNEAQ. The V end lost 0 bases, the J end lost 2 bases, and 5 bases lay between the germline ends. DNA of the CDR3: TGTGCCAGCAGCTTAGCCGGTACCTACAATGAGCAGTTCTTC. Protein: CASSLAGTYNEQFF. Looking up the rest from reference TRBV7-8 and TRBJ2-1 gives the full variable domain: GAGVSQSPRYKVAKRGQDVALRCDPISGHVSLFWYQQALGQGPEFLTYFQNEAQLDKSGLPSDRFFAERPEGSVSTLKIQRTQQEDSAVYLCASSLAGTYNEQFFGPGTRLTVL.

The genes are TRBV6-2 or TRBV6-3 and TRBJ1-2, with unresolved D. V dropped 5 bases and J dropped 8 bases, with 24 bases sitting between them. Germline values: CDR1 MNHEY, CDR2 SVGEGT. This CDR3 has 16 residues. The chain's CDR3 is CASSPQVPQLSGGYTF. CDR3 DNA sequence: TGTGCCAGCAGTCCCCAGGTCCCTCAGCTCTCGGGAGGCTACACCTTC.

V usage is TRBV5-1 and J usage is TRBJ2-1, with TRBD2 identical over 13 bases. The trim removed 1 base at V and 10 bases at J, leaving 8 bases unmatched. The CDR3 is 16 residues long. Germline lookup yields CDR1 SGHRS and CDR2 YFSETQ. The DNA for the CDR3 is TGCGCCAGCAGCTTGACTAGCGGGGGGGCCGGGGGGGAGCAGTTCTTC. This translates into CASSLTSGGAGGEQFF.

The chain recombines TRBV6-4 with TRBJ2-1; the D gene is possibly TRBD1 (5 bases). Germline V gene sequence: CDR1 MRHNA, CDR2 SNTAGT. This CDR3 is 13 amino acids long. The V gene lost 6 bases and the J gene lost 0 bases, with 6 bases spanning the gap. CDR3 DNA: TGTGCCAGCAGACAGGACTCCTACAATGAGCAGTTCTTC. It specifies CASRQDSYNEQFF.

V gene TRBV5-1 combines with J gene TRBJ1-3; tentatively, D is TRBD1 (5 bases). This CDR3 comprises 16 residues. Between the trimmed V and J ends, which lost 0 bases and 1 base, there was a span of 11 bases. CDR1 SGHRS and CDR2 YFSETQ come from the germline V gene. The CDR3 DNA is TGCGCCAGCAGCTTGGCAGGACAACCTTCTGGAAACACCATATATTTT. Translating gives CASSLAGQPSGNTIYF.

The chain employs TRBV11-2 and TRBJ2-1, with a tentative D call TRBD2 (6 bases). The V gene's germline CDR1 is SGHAT and CDR2 FQNNGV. The CDR3 is 15 amino acids. Trimming removed 1 base from V and 7 bases from J, with 14 bases in between. The CDR3 region has the DNA TGTGCCAGCAGCTTAGTCGGGGGAGGTGGGAATGAGCAGTTCTTC. Protein: CASSLVGGGGNEQFF.

This rearrangement joins TRBV5-5 to TRBJ1-5, with TRBD1 as a possible D gene (6 bases). Germline lookup yields CDR1 SGHKS and CDR2 YYEKEE (reference sequence). The CDR3 spans 16 residues. Trimming removed 1 base from V and 2 bases from J, with 13 bases in between. Here the CDR3 reads CASSLSLSGGNQPQHF. CDR3 in DNA: TGTGCCAGCAGCTTGTCGTTGTCAGGGGGCAATCAGCCCCAGCATTTT.

This chain connects TRBV5-4 to TRBJ2-3, with D possibly TRBD1 on 5 matching bases. Germline CDR1 SGHNT, CDR2 YYREEE (reference sequence). This CDR3 region has 16 residues. Trimming removed 4 bases from V and 0 bases from J, with 15 bases in between. CDR3 sequence: CASSHASTASTDTQYF. As DNA, the CDR3 is TGTGCCAGCAGCCACGCCTCGACAGCTAGCACAGATACGCAGTATTTT.